The 21 T cell receptor beta chains below all came from one sample that was sequenced in a study of radiotherapy plus CTLA-4 blockade in lung cancer. TCRdb keeps only in-frame clones here, not all; method: immunoSEQ multiplex PCR. The sample holds tens of thousands of clones, 70% to 90% seen once. The source material was peripheral blood, sampled from a patient treated with radiotherapy plus ipilimumab. All receptors derive from a human donor with non-small cell lung cancer whose response to radiotherapy plus ipilimumab could not be evaluated.

The chain carries TRBV25-1 and TRBJ1-5; D perhaps matches TRBD1 (6 bases). V shed 4 bases and J shed 3 bases, with 10 bases lying between them. The CDR3 extends over 14 amino acids. Germline values: CDR1 MGHDK, CDR2 SYGVNS. CDR3 sequence: CASSVGTSNQPQHF. The CDR3 DNA follows: TGTGCCAGCAGTGTCGGGACATCCAATCAGCCCCAGCATTTT.

The chain recombines TRBV5-1 with TRBJ1-2; D is possibly TRBD1 (5 bases). Germline CDR1 reads SGHRS; CDR2 reads YFSETQ. Trimming pared 3 bases from V and 1 base from J, leaving 16 bases between. The CDR3 loop spans 16 amino acids. CDR3 sequence (DNA): TGCGCCAGCAGCTCCTTAGGGGACTCGGGTAACTATGGCTACACCTTC. Protein product: CASSSLGDSGNYGYTF.

The genes are TRBV28 and TRBJ1-5; a weak D match, TRBD1 (5 bases). The CDR3 sequence is 14 residues long. Trimming stripped 5 bases from V and 4 bases from J, with 12 bases between. CDR1 is MDHEN and CDR2 is SYDVKM in the germline V gene. The CDR3 spells CASSAQGGNQPQHF. CDR3 bases: TGTGCCAGCAGTGCCCAGGGTGGGAATCAGCCCCAGCATTTT.

The J gene is TRBJ2-7, the V gene TRBV4-1, with 11 positions matching TRBD1. Germline V gives CDR1 MGHRA, CDR2 YSYEKL. This CDR3 is built from 14 residues. Trimming cost V 2 bases and J 6 bases; bases outside gene matches: 3. The CDR3 sequence is CASSQPGTGGEQYF. In DNA form, the CDR3 reads TGCGCCAGCAGCCAACCCGGGACAGGGGGCGAGCAGTACTTC.

The chain carries TRBV18 and TRBJ1-1; D is uncertain. Germline V gene lookup returns CDR1 KGHSH and CDR2 LQKENI. The CDR3 has 14 residues. Trimming removed 2 bases at V and 2 bases at J, with 9 bases between. CDR3 sequence reads: CASSPGQLNTEAFF. CDR3 nucleotides: TGTGCCAGCTCACCAGGGCAGCTCAACACTGAAGCTTTCTTT.

The rearrangement joins TRBV7-8 to TRBJ2-5; TRBD1 is a possible D gene (6 bases). Trimming removed 1 base at V and 3 bases at J, with 15 bases between. Per germline, CDR1 SGHVS and CDR2 FQNEAQ. CDR3 length equals 16 residues. DNA of the CDR3: TGTGCCAGCAGCTTAGATTTAGCGACAGGAAAAGAGACCCAGTACTTC. Amino acid sequence: CASSLDLATGKETQYF.

CDR3 residues: CASSQELEFQETQYF. DNA of the CDR3: TGCGCCAGCAGCCAAGAATTGGAGTTCCAAGAGACCCAGTACTTC. V usage is TRBV4-3 and J usage is TRBJ2-5; no clear D. V was trimmed by 0 bases and J by 1 base, leaving 9 bases between them. This CDR3 spans 15 amino acids. Per the germline V gene, CDR1 is LGHNA and CDR2 is YSLEER.

The chain uses TRBV5-4 and TRBJ1-2; D remains unclear. CDR1 is SGHNT, CDR2 YYREEE, per germline (reference sequence). The CDR3 spans 15 residues. Trimming pared 4 bases from V and 4 bases from J, leaving 17 bases between. DNA for the CDR3: TGTGCCAGCAGCCGAGGTACCAGCGTACTCTATGGCTACACCTTC. Residues: CASSRGTSVLYGYTF.

The CDR3 region is CASSLVLAGGSENEQFF. In DNA form, the CDR3 reads TGTGCCAGCAGCTTAGTTCTAGCGGGAGGGAGTGAAAATGAGCAGTTCTTC. The chain carries TRBV7-9 and TRBJ2-1; 12 bases line up with TRBD2. The CDR3 length is 17 residues. Per the germline V gene, CDR1 is SEHNR and CDR2 is FQNEAQ (reference sequence). V lost 1 base and J lost 7; bases outside the gene matches: 8.

The chain employs TRBV15 and TRBJ2-7; TRBD2 matches at 9 bases. Trimming removed 2 bases from V and 5 bases from J; junction bases left unmatched: 10. Germline V gives CDR1 LNHNV, CDR2 YYDKDF (reference sequence). The CDR3 contains 16 residues. The CDR3 DNA follows: TGTGCCACCAGCAGACTAGGCGGGGGGGCAGGGGACGAGCAGTACTTC. Translation: CATSRLGGGAGDEQYF.

This rearrangement joins TRBV5-1 to TRBJ1-4; D is unclear. This CDR3 has 14 amino acids. CDR1 SGHRS and CDR2 YFSETQ come from the germline V gene. Trimming stripped 1 base from V and 8 bases from J, with 12 bases between. CDR3 region: CASSLRGYGEKLFF. CDR3 coding DNA: TGCGCCAGCAGCTTGCGAGGGTATGGAGAAAAACTGTTTTTT.

This chain links TRBV7-9 with TRBJ2-2; D gene ambiguous. V was cut by 3 bases and J by 3 bases, with 2 bases left in between. Per germline, CDR1 SEHNR and CDR2 FQNEAQ (reference sequence). This CDR3 is 12 amino acids long. CDR3 region: CASSFDTGELFF. In nucleotides, the CDR3 is TGTGCCAGCAGCTTCGACACCGGGGAGCTGTTTTTT.

This clone turned up a few times. The CDR3 DNA follows: TGCGCCAGCAGCCAAGAACCTAGCGGGGAGCAGTTCTTC. Amino acid sequence: CASSQEPSGEQFF. The rearrangement links TRBV4-3 to TRBJ2-1, with 8 nucleotides matching TRBD2. The CDR3 covers 13 residues. In germline, CDR1 is LGHNA, CDR2 YSLEER. V dropped 0 bases and J dropped 10; count of bases not matched to a gene: 2.

The chain has TRBV9 and TRBJ1-1; no clear D gene. Trimming pared 4 bases from V and 12 bases from J, leaving 13 bases between. Germline V gene lookup returns CDR1 SGDLS and CDR2 YYNGEE. This CDR3 is 11 amino acids long. CDR3 DNA: TGTGCCAGCAGCCCCGGGTTGGAGACTTTCTTT. Translation: CASSPGLETFF.

The rearrangement joins TRBV27 to TRBJ1-5; D possibly corresponds to TRBD1 (6 bases). The CDR3 extends over 15 amino acids. Trimming shortened V by 2 bases and J by 2 bases, and 10 bases separated the two germline ends. Germline CDR1 and CDR2: MNHEY and SMNVEV (reference sequence). The CDR3 coding sequence is TGTGCCAGCAGTTTAGGCGCAGGGGGCAATCAGCCCCAGCATTTT. Translation: CASSLGAGGNQPQHF.

This chain joins TRBV5-1 and TRBJ2-5; TRBD1 matches 11 bases. The tail of the sequence fits TRBJ2-7 better, so the J call may be wrong. CDR3 length: 14 amino acids. The germline gives CDR1 SGHRS, CDR2 YFSETQ. The CDR3 DNA is TGCGCCAGCAGCCAGGGACAGGGGGTGTACGAGCAGTACTTC. This codes for CASSQGQGVYEQYF.

The genes are TRBV11-2 and TRBJ2-1; D is undetermined. Germline V gene lookup returns CDR1 SGHAT and CDR2 FQNNGV. Trimming removed 3 bases from V and 10 bases from J, with 7 bases in between. This CDR3 comprises 11 residues. CDR3 DNA: TGTGCCAGCAGCTTGGCAGCGGAGCAGTTCTTC. It specifies CASSLAAEQFF.

The chain combines TRBV7-2 with TRBJ1-2; 10 bases match TRBD1. Trimming at V came to 1 base and at J to 8 bases, leaving 7 bases not matched to a gene. CDR3 length: 15 amino acids. Germline CDR1 is SGHTA and CDR2 is FQGNSA. CDR3 sequence reads: CASSLVRGTGVGYTF. The CDR3 DNA reads as TGTGCCAGCAGCTTAGTACGAGGGACAGGGGTCGGCTACACCTTC.

This clone ranks as medium-sized. The chain combines TRBV30 with TRBJ2-6; weak D call: TRBD1 (6 bases). Trimming took 3 bases from V and 6 from J, leaving 12 bases between them. Germline values: CDR1 GTSNPN, CDR2 SVGIG (reference sequence). There are 14 residues in the CDR3. The CDR3 loop reads CAWRLQGVANVLTF. In nucleotides, the CDR3 is TGTGCCTGGAGACTACAGGGAGTGGCCAACGTCCTGACTTTC.

This clone is deemed medium-sized. The chain employs TRBV7-2 and TRBJ2-7; D not certain. With 5 bases removed from V and 3 bases from J, the gap between germline ends came to 14 bases. The CDR3 is 14 residues long. Germline CDR1 SGHTA, CDR2 FQGNSA. CDR3 residues: CASSPSRTVYEQYF. The CDR3 coding sequence is TGTGCCAGCAGCCCGTCCCGAACAGTCTACGAGCAGTACTTC.

The chain is built from TRBV11-2 and TRBJ2-4; 8 nucleotides line up with TRBD1. After removal of 5 bases from V and 10 bases from J, the junction contained 13 bases not matched to a gene. Per germline, CDR1 SGHAT and CDR2 FQNNGV. CDR3 length equals 15 residues. The DNA for the CDR3 is TGTGCCAGCAGCCCCTTGGACAGGGCGAAAACAATTCAGTACTTC. It encodes CASSPLDRAKTIQYF.